The entry below describes one T cell receptor beta chain. The table came from immunoSEQ multiplex PCR; TCRdb's copy has only in-frame clones and leaves some out. The sample contains hundreds of thousands of clones, more than 70% of which appear only once. This specimen comes from a study of shared T cell receptors in the human thymus. The same data also contributed to another study, on human thymus T cells. That source notes: Resections that were taken during corrective heart surgery supplied the thymus tissue. Unrelated individuals reportedly shared highly overlapping thymic TCR repertoires.

The TCR comes from a boy under two years old with a congenital heart defect. The specimen was thymocytes.

In DNA, the CDR3 is TGCGCCAGCAGACGGATGTTAGCGGGACCCACCGGGGAGCTGTTTTTT. Translating it yields CASRRMLAGPTGELFF. This chain joins TRBV5-1 and TRBJ2-2; 8 bases match TRBD2. V was clipped by 5 bases and J by 4 bases; unmatched bases: 10. The CDR3 loop spans 16 amino acids. Germline loops: CDR1 SGHRS, CDR2 YFSETQ.